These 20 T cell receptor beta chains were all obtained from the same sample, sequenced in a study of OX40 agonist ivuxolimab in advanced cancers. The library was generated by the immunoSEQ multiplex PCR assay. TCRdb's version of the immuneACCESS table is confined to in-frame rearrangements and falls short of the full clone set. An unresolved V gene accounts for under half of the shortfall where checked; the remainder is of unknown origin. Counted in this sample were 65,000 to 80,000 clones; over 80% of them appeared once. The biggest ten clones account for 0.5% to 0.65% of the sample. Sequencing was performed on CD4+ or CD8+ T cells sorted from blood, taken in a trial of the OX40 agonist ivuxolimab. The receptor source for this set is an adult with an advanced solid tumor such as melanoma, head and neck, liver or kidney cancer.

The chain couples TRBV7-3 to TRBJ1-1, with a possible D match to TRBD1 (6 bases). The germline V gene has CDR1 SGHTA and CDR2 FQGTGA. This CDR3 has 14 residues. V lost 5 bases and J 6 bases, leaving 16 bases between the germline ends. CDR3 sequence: CASSPHNRVPEAFF. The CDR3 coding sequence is TGTGCCAGCAGCCCACACAACAGGGTCCCTGAAGCTTTCTTT. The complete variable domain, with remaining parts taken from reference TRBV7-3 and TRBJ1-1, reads GAGVSQTPSNKVTEKGKYVELRCDPISGHTALYWYRQSLGQGPEFLIYFQGTGAADDSGLPNDRFFAVRPEGSVSTLKIQRTERGDSAVYLCASSPHNRVPEAFFGQGTRLTVV.

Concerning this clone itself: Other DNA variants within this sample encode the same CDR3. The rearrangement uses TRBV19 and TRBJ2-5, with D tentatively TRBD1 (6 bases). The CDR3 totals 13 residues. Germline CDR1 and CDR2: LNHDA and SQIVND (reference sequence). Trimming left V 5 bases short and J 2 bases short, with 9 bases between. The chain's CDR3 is CASSVRGQETQYF. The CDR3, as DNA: TGTGCCAGTAGTGTGAGGGGGCAAGAGACCCAGTACTTC.

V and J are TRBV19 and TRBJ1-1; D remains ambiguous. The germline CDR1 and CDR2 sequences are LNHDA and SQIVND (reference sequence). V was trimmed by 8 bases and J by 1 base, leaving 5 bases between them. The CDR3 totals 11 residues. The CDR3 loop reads CASYRNTEAFF. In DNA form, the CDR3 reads TGTGCCAGTTACAGGAACACTGAAGCTTTCTTT.

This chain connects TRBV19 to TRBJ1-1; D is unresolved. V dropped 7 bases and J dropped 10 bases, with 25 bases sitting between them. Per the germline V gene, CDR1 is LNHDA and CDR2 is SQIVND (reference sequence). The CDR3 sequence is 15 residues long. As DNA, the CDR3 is TGTGCCAGTACCAACATTATTGGAGGACTTACCGCAGCTTTCTTT. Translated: CASTNIIGGLTAAFF.

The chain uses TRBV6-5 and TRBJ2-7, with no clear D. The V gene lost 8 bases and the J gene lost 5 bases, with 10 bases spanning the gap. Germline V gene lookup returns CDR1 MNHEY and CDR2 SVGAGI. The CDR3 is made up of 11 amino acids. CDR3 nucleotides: TGTGCCAGCCGACGCCTAGACGAGCAGTACTTC. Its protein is CASRRLDEQYF.

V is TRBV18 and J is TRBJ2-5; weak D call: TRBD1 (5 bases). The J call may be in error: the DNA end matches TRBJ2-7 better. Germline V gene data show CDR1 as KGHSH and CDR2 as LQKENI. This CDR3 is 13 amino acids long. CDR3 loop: CASSPDQGSEQYF. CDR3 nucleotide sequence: TGTGCCAGCTCACCGGACCAGGGTAGCGAGCAGTACTTC.

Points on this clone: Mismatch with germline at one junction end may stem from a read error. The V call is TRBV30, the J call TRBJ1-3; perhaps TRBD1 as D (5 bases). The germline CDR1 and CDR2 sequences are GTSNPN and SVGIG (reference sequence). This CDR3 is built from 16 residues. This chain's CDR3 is CAWSVSRVHSGNTTYF. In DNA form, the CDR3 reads TGTGCCTGGAGTGTATCCAGGGTCCACTCTGGAAACACCACATATTTT. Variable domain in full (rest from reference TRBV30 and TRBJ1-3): SQTIHQWPATLVQPVGSPLSLECTVEGTSNPNLYWYRQAAGRGLQLLFYSVGIGQISSEVPQNLSASRPQDRQFILSSKKLLLSDSGFYLCAWSVSRVHSGNTTYFGEGSWLTVV.

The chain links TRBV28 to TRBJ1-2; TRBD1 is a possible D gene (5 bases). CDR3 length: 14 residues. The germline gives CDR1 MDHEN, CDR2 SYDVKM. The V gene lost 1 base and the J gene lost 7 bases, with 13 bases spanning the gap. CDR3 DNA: TGTGCCAGCAGTTTATTGTCAGGGATAGGTGGCTACACCTTC. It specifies CASSLLSGIGGYTF.

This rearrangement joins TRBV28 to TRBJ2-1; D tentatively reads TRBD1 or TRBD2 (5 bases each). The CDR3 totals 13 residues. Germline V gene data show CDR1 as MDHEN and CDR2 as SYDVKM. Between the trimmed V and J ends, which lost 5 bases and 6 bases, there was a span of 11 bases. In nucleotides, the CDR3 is TGTGCCAGCAGTCTTGGGACCTCCAATGAGCAGTTCTTC. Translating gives CASSLGTSNEQFF.

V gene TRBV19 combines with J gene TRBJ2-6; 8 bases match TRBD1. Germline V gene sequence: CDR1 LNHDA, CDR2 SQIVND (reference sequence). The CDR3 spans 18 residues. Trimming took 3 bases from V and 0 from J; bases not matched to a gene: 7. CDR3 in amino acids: CASSIKRTGHSGANVLTF. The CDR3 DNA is TGTGCCAGTAGTATCAAGAGGACAGGGCACTCTGGGGCCAACGTCCTGACTTTC.

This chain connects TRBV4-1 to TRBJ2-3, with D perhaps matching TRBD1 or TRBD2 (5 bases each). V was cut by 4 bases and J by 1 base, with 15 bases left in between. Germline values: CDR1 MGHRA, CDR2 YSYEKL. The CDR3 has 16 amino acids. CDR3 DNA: TGCGCCAGCAGCCCCCTAATTTTGGGGGGCACAGATACGCAGTATTTT. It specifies CASSPLILGGTDTQYF.

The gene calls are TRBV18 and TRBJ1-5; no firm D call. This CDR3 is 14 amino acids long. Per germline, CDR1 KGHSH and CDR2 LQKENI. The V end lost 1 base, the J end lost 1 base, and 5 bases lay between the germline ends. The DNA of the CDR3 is TGTGCCAGCTCACCACGACGGAGCAATCAGCCCCAGCATTTT. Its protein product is CASSPRRSNQPQHF.

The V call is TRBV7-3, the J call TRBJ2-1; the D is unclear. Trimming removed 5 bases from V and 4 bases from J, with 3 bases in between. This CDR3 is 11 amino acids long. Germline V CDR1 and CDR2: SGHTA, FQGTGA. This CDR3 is CASSGYNEQFF. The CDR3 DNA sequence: TGTGCCAGCAGCGGGTACAATGAGCAGTTCTTC.

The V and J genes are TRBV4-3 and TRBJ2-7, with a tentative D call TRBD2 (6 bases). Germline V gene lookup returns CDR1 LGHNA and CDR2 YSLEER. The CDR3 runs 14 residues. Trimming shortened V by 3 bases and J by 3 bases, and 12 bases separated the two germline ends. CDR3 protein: CASSHETGVYEQYF. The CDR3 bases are TGCGCCAGCAGCCATGAAACGGGAGTCTACGAGCAGTACTTC.

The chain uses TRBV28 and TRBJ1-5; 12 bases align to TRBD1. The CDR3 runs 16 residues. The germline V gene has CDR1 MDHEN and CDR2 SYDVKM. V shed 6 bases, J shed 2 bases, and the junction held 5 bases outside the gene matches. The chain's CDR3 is CASRRDRGLGNQPQHF. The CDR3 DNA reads TGTGCCAGCAGACGGGACAGGGGGCTGGGCAATCAGCCCCAGCATTTT.

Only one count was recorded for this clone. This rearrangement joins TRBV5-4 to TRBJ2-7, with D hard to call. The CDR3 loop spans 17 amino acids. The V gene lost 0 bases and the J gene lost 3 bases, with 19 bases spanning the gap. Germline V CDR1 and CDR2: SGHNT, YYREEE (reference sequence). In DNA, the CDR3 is TGTGCCAGCAGCTTGGACTCTTTAGCCCGGCCAATCTACGAGCAGTACTTC. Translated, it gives CASSLDSLARPIYEQYF. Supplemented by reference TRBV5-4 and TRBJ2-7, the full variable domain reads ETGVTQSPTHLIKTRGQQVTLRCSSQSGHNTVSWYQQALGQGPQFIFQYYREEENGRGNFPPRFSGLQFPNYSSELNVNALELDDSALYLCASSLDSLARPIYEQYFGPGTRLTVT.

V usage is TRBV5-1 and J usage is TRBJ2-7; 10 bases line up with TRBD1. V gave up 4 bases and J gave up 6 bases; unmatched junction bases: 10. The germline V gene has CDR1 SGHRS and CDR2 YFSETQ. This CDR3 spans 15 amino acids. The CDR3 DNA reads TGCGCCAGCAGCATAAACGACAGGGGGCGAAGCGAGCAGTACTTC. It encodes CASSINDRGRSEQYF. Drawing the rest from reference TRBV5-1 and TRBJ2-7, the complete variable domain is KAGVTQTPRYLIKTRGQQVTLSCSPISGHRSVSWYQQTPGQGLQFLFEYFSETQRNKGNFPGRFSGRQFSNSRSEMNVSTLELGDSALYLCASSINDRGRSEQYFGPGTRLTVT.

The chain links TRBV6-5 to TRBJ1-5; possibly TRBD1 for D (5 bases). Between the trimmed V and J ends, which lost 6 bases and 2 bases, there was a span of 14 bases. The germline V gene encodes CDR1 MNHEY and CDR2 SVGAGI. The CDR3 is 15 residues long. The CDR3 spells CASRKDRGGNQPQHF. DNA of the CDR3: TGTGCCAGCAGAAAGGACCGGGGGGGCAATCAGCCCCAGCATTTT.

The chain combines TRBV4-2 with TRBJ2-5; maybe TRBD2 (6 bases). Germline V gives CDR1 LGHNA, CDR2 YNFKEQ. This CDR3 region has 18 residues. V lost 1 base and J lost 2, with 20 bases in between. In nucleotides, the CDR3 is TGTGCCAGCAGCCAAGTTCCCACCTCTCGCGCGGGACAAGAGACCCAGTACTTC. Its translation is CASSQVPTSRAGQETQYF.

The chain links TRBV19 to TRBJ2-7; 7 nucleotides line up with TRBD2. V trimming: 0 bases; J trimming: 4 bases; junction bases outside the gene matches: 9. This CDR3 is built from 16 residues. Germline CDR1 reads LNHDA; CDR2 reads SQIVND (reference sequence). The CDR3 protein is CASSIETGTGLYEQYF. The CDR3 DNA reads TGTGCCAGTAGTATAGAGACCGGGACGGGACTATACGAGCAGTACTTC.